Listed here are 15 T cell receptor beta chains from one sample, sequenced in a study of T cells in Graves' hyperthyroidism and ophthalmopathy. Template material for amplifying TCR beta CDR3 regions consisted of RNA transcripts. The primer set for the first-round RT-PCR of the TCR CDR3 was HTBI. Each CDR3 protein is one row after TCRdb ran MiXCR on the multiplex PCR reads. The table records approximately 480,000 distinct CDR3 sequences, more than 20% of them present only once. The material sequenced was blood. These receptors all come from a young man with Graves' hyperthyroidism.

This clonotype was seen at least ten times. This chain joins TRBV27 and TRBJ2-7, with D maybe TRBD1 (6 bases). Germline loops: CDR1 MNHEY, CDR2 SMNVEV (reference sequence). V lost 5 bases and J lost 3, with 14 bases in between. CDR3 length: 14 amino acids. In DNA form, the CDR3 reads TGTGCCAGCAGTCAAGGGGGAGCGAGCTACGAGCAGTACTTC. It translates to CASSQGGASYEQYF.

This clonotype was recorded a few times. V is TRBV11-1 and J is TRBJ1-5, with a weak D call TRBD1 (5 bases). CDR1 is SGHAT, CDR2 FQDESV, per germline (reference sequence). Trimming pared 1 base from V and 2 bases from J, leaving 15 bases between. This CDR3 comprises 17 residues. CDR3 region: CASSLEGRGRGNQPQHF. CDR3 coding DNA: TGTGCCAGCAGCTTAGAAGGGCGGGGCCGCGGCAATCAGCCCCAGCATTTT.

This clonotype was seen more than once but under ten times. CDR3: CASSPRRNNQGATGELFF. In nucleotides, the CDR3 is TGTGCCAGCAGCCCAAGGCGGAATAACCAAGGCGCAACCGGGGAGCTGTTTTTT. The rearrangement joins TRBV12-3 or TRBV12-4 to TRBJ2-2; D is unresolved. The CDR3 is 18 amino acids. Trimming removed 6 bases from V and 5 bases from J, with 25 bases in between.

This clonotype occurred many times. CDR3: CSARTNYGYTF. CDR3 DNA: TGCAGTGCTAGGACTAACTATGGCTACACCTTC. The V call is TRBV20-1, the J call TRBJ1-2; D is uncertain. CDR1 and CDR2 (germline): DFQATT, SNEGSKA (reference sequence). Trimming took off 3 bases at V and 0 bases at J, with 2 bases between the two ends. The CDR3 length is 11 residues.

The sample holds many counts of this clonotype. The J gene is TRBJ2-7, the V gene TRBV12-3 or TRBV12-4; D possibly corresponds to TRBD2 (5 bases). The V end lost 6 bases, the J end lost 9 bases, and 12 bases lay between the germline ends. The CDR3 spans 11 residues. The CDR3 DNA is TGTGCCAGCAGCCCGGGAAGTAGGCAGTACTTC. Translating it yields CASSPGSRQYF.

V gene TRBV15 combines with J gene TRBJ2-7; D gene ambiguous. There are 14 residues in the CDR3. The germline CDR1 and CDR2 sequences are LNHNV and YYDKDF (reference sequence). Trimming removed 0 bases at V and 2 bases at J, with 8 bases between. CDR3 amino acids: CATSRDVGPYEQYF. The CDR3 nucleotides read TGTGCCACCAGCAGAGATGTCGGCCCCTACGAGCAGTACTTC.

This clonotype was counted many times. The chain links TRBV7-2 to TRBJ1-3; D is unresolved. Germline CDR1 and CDR2: SGHTA and FQGNSA. V shed 5 bases and J shed 1 base, with 12 bases lying between them. CDR3 length: 15 residues. Here the CDR3 reads CASSPGVRSGNTIYF. Here the CDR3 DNA reads TGTGCCAGCAGCCCCGGGGTGAGATCTGGAAACACCATATATTTT.

This clonotype was counted ten times or more. The gene calls are TRBV2 and TRBJ1-1; D is possibly TRBD1 (5 bases). CDR3 size: 14 residues. Trimming cost V 7 bases and J 4 bases, with 16 bases left between them. Germline V gene sequence: CDR1 SNHLY, CDR2 FYNNEI. The chain's CDR3 is CASKGKVSFTEAFF. The DNA for the CDR3 is TGTGCCAGCAAGGGGAAGGTTTCTTTCACTGAAGCTTTCTTT. Complete variable domain (other parts from reference TRBV2 and TRBJ1-1): EPEVTQTPSHQVTQMGQEVILRCVPISNHLYFYWYRQILGQKVEFLVSFYNNEISEKSEIFDDQFSVERPDGSNFTLKIRSTKLEDSAMYFCASKGKVSFTEAFFGQGTRLTVV.

This clonotype was seen ten or more times. V usage is TRBV19 and J usage is TRBJ1-2, with 7 bases matching TRBD1. The CDR3 has 13 residues. Germline V gene data show CDR1 as LNHDA and CDR2 as SQIVND (reference sequence). The V and J ends lost 10 bases and 2 bases, in that order; junction bases with no gene match: 7. The chain's CDR3 is CANPRGQNYGYTF. In nucleotides, the CDR3 is TGTGCCAACCCACGGGGACAGAACTATGGCTACACCTTC.

This clonotype showed up many times. The chain is built from TRBV19 and TRBJ2-7, with unresolved D. V gave up 5 bases and J gave up 0 bases, with 8 bases separating them. The V gene's germline CDR1 is LNHDA and CDR2 SQIVND (reference sequence). The CDR3 loop spans 13 amino acids. Written as DNA, the CDR3 is TGTGCCAGTAGTGCTGGGGTCTCCTACGAGCAGTACTTC. Amino acids: CASSAGVSYEQYF.

This clonotype was seen repeatedly, ten times or more. The chain links TRBV30 to TRBJ1-2; D possibly corresponds to TRBD1 (6 bases). Germline V gene lookup returns CDR1 GTSNPN and CDR2 SVGIG (reference sequence). The CDR3 is 13 amino acids. Trimming left V 5 bases short and J 8 bases short, with 18 bases between. In nucleotides, the CDR3 is TGTGCCTGGGGCTCCAGGGGCCTATTGGGCTACACCTTC. It specifies CAWGSRGLLGYTF.

The chain couples TRBV9 to TRBJ2-2; D may be TRBD2 (6 bases). Trimming shortened V by 0 bases and J by 0 bases, and 9 bases separated the two germline ends. CDR1 is SGDLS and CDR2 is YYNGEE in the germline V gene. The CDR3 consists of 16 residues. The CDR3 coding sequence is TGTGCCAGCAGCGTAGGGGGAGGTACGAACACCGGGGAGCTGTTTTTT. It translates to CASSVGGGTNTGELFF.

Ten or more counts support this clonotype. V is TRBV20-1 and J is TRBJ2-7; 7 nucleotides line up with TRBD1. Germline CDR1 is DFQATT and CDR2 is SNEGSKA (reference sequence). This CDR3 has 13 residues. V shed 3 bases and J 3 bases; nucleotides not matched to a gene: 5. The CDR3 nucleotides read TGCAGTGCTAGGGGGGACAGTCTCTACGAGCAGTACTTC. Translating gives CSARGDSLYEQYF.

This clonotype appeared many times. A much more abundant neighbour one base away suggests this may be a read error. This chain uses TRBV12-3 or TRBV12-4 with TRBJ1-1; the D is unclear. The length of the CDR3 is 15 residues. V dropped 3 bases and J dropped 3 bases, with 14 bases sitting between them. CDR3 amino acids: CASSFPGNLHTEAFF. CDR3 nucleotide sequence: TGTGCCAGCAGTTTCCCAGGAAACCTGCACACTGAAGCTTTCTTT.

This clonotype has a count of ten or more. The J gene is TRBJ1-1, the V gene TRBV28, with 10 bases lining up with TRBD1. The V and J ends lost 2 bases and 5 bases, in that order; junction bases with no gene match: 5. This CDR3 region has 15 residues. CDR1 and CDR2 from the germline V gene are MDHEN and SYDVKM. The CDR3 DNA is TGTGCCAGCAGTTTAACGGGACAGGGGTGGACTGAAGCTTTCTTT. Residues: CASSLTGQGWTEAFF.